These 4 T cell receptor beta chains share one sample of origin, sequenced in a study of T cells in tuberculosis. The table came from immunoSEQ multiplex PCR; TCRdb's copy has only in-frame clones and leaves some out. Altogether about 34,000 clones are present, roughly 93% being singletons, with the ten largest covering about an eighth. Time point here: new active TB diagnosis, blood taken before or within 7 days of starting treatment. This specimen consisted of PBMCs, obtained at tuberculosis diagnosis. These receptors were collected from an adult with tuberculosis.

The V gene is TRBV12-5, the J gene TRBJ2-2; TRBD1 matches 7 bases. Germline trimming cut 6 bases from V and 0 bases from J; bases unmatched to any gene: 4. The length of the CDR3 is 15 residues. The germline V gene encodes CDR1 LGHNT and CDR2 FRNRAP. The CDR3 is CASGFDRANTGELFF. CDR3 nucleotides: TGTGCTAGTGGATTTGACAGGGCGAACACCGGGGAGCTGTTTTTT.

This sequence joins TRBV5-1 and TRBJ2-3; 9 bases are a match to TRBD2. CDR3 length equals 15 residues. Trimming removed 2 bases from V and 2 bases from J; junction bases left unmatched: 3. Per germline, CDR1 SGHRS and CDR2 YFSETQ. The CDR3 region has the DNA TGCGCCAGCAGCTTAGCGGGGGGAACCACAGATACGCAGTATTTT. Its translation: CASSLAGGTTDTQYF.

The chain carries TRBV5-1 and TRBJ2-7; 7 bases map to TRBD1. With V trimmed by 0 bases and J by 4 bases, 4 bases remained unmatched. CDR1 is SGHRS, CDR2 YFSETQ, per germline. The CDR3 is 14 amino acids. CDR3 DNA: TGCGCCAGCAGCTTGGAGGCAGGGGGATACGAGCAGTACTTC. Protein product: CASSLEAGGYEQYF.

CDR3 protein: CASSITTGEIVEQYF. CDR3 DNA: TGTGCCAGTAGTATTACCACAGGGGAAATTGTCGAGCAGTACTTC. The gene calls are TRBV19 and TRBJ2-7, with 7 nucleotides matching TRBD1. V gave up 3 bases and J gave up 6 bases; unmatched junction bases: 11. CDR3 length equals 15 residues. CDR1 and CDR2 from the germline V gene are LNHDA and SQIVND (reference sequence).